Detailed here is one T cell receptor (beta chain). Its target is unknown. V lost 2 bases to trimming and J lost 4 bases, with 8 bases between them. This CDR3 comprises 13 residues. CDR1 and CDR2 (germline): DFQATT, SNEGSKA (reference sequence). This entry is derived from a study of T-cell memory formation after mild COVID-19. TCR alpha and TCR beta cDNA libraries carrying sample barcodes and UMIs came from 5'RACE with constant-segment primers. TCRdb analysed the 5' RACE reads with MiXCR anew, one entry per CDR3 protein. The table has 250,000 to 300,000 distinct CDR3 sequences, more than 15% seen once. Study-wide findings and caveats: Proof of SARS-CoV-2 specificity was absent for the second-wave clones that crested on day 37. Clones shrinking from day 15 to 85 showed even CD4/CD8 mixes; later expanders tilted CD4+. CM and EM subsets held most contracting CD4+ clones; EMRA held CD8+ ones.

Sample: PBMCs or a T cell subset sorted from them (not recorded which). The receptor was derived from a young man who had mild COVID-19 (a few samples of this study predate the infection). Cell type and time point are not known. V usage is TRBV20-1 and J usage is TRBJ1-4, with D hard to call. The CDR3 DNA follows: TGCAGTGCTAGATCTACTGGTAATGAAAAACTGTTTTTT. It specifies CSARSTGNEKLFF.